The entry that follows covers one TCR beta chain sequence. The sample originates from a study of neurological immune-mediated disorders. The germline V gene encodes CDR1 GTSNPN and CDR2 SVGIG (reference sequence). The V and J ends lost 4 bases and 0 bases respectively, with 15 bases between them. This CDR3 is built from 16 residues. In TCRdb, the 5' RACE reads were re-called with MiXCR into one record per CDR3 protein. The sample gives roughly 50,000 distinct CDR3 sequences, about 26% of which show up once; more than 20% is in the top ten. Where libraries were unsorted, they were derived from 2 million PBMCs stored at -80 degrees C.

This sequence joins TRBV30 and TRBJ2-2; weak D call: TRBD2 (6 bases). The TCR was taken from a woman aged 70-85 years in good health. What was sequenced was PBMCs. CDR3 in DNA: TGTGCCTGGATGGAGCCGCGCGGGGCGAACACCGGGGAGCTGTTTTTT. Its translation: CAWMEPRGANTGELFF.